This entry lists 29 T cell receptor beta chains sequenced from one sample in a study of response to subunit inactivated influenza vaccine. TCRdb redid the calling of the RT-PCR reads with MiXCR, one entry per CDR3 protein. The sample carries approximately 530,000 distinct CDR3 sequences, 10% to 15% recorded once. Material: PBMCs from blood, obtained about 40 days after vaccination. These receptors all come from a man aged 50 to 59 who received an inactivated influenza vaccine.

This clonotype was counted ten times or more. The chain employs TRBV20-1 and TRBJ1-1, with 9 bases that match TRBD1. Looked up from germline, CDR1 is DFQATT and CDR2 is SNEGSKA (reference sequence). The CDR3 is made up of 14 amino acids. V shed 4 bases and J 2 bases; nucleotides not matched to a gene: 5. CDR3 sequence: CSAIHRGRNTEAFF. The CDR3 nucleotides are TGCAGTGCTATTCACAGGGGGCGCAACACTGAAGCTTTCTTT.

Many counts were recorded for this clonotype. The chain uses TRBV7-2 and TRBJ2-7; 9 nucleotides match TRBD2. Trimming removed 1 base from V and 2 bases from J; junction bases left unmatched: 9. CDR1 and CDR2 from the germline V gene are SGHTA and FQGNSA. The length of the CDR3 is 17 residues. The CDR3 bases are TGTGCCAGCAGCTTAGTGGCTAGCGGGGCCCTACCCTACGAGCAGTACTTC. Amino acid sequence: CASSLVASGALPYEQYF.

This clonotype has a handful of counts. The chain recombines TRBV29-1 with TRBJ2-5; D gene ambiguous. CDR1 and CDR2 (germline): SQVTM, ANQGSEA. Trimming took 1 base from V and 1 from J, leaving 10 bases between them. This CDR3 contains 14 residues. In DNA, the CDR3 is TGCAGCGTTGAAGTGGGTGATATCCAAGAGACCCAGTACTTC. Protein product: CSVEVGDIQETQYF.

This clonotype was seen at least ten times. The chain uses TRBV6-1 and TRBJ1-5; TRBD1 is a possible D gene (6 bases). This CDR3 is 15 amino acids long. The ends were cut back, 5 bases at V and 4 bases at J, with 15 bases in the middle. The germline CDR1 and CDR2 sequences are MNHNS and SASEGT. The CDR3 loop reads CASSLTGHSNQPQHF. The CDR3 DNA reads as TGTGCCAGCAGTCTCACGGGACACTCAAATCAGCCCCAGCATTTT.

This chain joins TRBV9 and TRBJ1-4; D unresolved. V lost 3 bases to trimming and J lost 8 bases, with 17 bases between them. The germline gives CDR1 SGDLS, CDR2 YYNGEE. This CDR3 is 15 amino acids long. This CDR3 is CASSAYGGPREKLFF. The CDR3 DNA reads as TGTGCCAGCAGCGCCTATGGAGGGCCTCGGGAAAAACTGTTTTTT. The full variable domain, completed using reference TRBV9 and TRBJ1-4, is DSGVTQTPKHLITATGQRVTLRCSPRSGDLSVYWYQQSLDQGLQFLIQYYNGEERAKGNILERFSAQQFPDLHSELNLSSLELGDSALYFCASSAYGGPREKLFFGSGTQLSVL.

This clonotype was found a few times. V gene TRBV20-1 combines with J gene TRBJ1-6; TRBD1 is a possible D gene (5 bases). Germline V gives CDR1 DFQATT, CDR2 SNEGSKA (reference sequence). The CDR3 sequence is 15 residues long. Trimming took off 6 bases at V and 3 bases at J, with 15 bases between the two ends. CDR3 in DNA: TGCAGTGCCCTGCCCGGGACGATCTATAATTCACCCCTCCACTTT. As protein: CSALPGTIYNSPLHF.

This clonotype appeared a few times. As DNA, the CDR3 is TGCAGTGCTAGGCGCGGGGCTAGCACAGATACGCAGTATTTT. It codes for CSARRGASTDTQYF. The chain joins TRBV20-1 to TRBJ2-3, with D tentatively TRBD2 (6 bases). Germline CDR1 reads DFQATT; CDR2 reads SNEGSKA (reference sequence). CDR3 length: 14 amino acids. V was trimmed by 3 bases and J by 0 bases, leaving 10 bases between them.

This rearrangement joins TRBV2 to TRBJ1-1, with D possibly TRBD1 on 5 matching bases. This CDR3 contains 15 residues. The V end lost 4 bases, the J end lost 3 bases, and 15 bases lay between the germline ends. The V gene's germline CDR1 is SNHLY and CDR2 FYNNEI. CDR3 region: CASSVQAGWDTEAFF. The CDR3 DNA follows: TGTGCCAGCAGTGTACAGGCGGGGTGGGACACTGAAGCTTTCTTT. Full variable domain (missing parts from reference TRBV2 and TRBJ1-1): EPEVTQTPSHQVTQMGQEVILRCVPISNHLYFYWYRQILGQKVEFLVSFYNNEISEKSEIFDDQFSVERPDGSNFTLKIRSTKLEDSAMYFCASSVQAGWDTEAFFGQGTRLTVV.

This clonotype was counted many times. V usage is TRBV20-1 and J usage is TRBJ2-3, with unresolved D. CDR1 is DFQATT, CDR2 SNEGSKA, per germline (reference sequence). The CDR3 totals 12 residues. Trimming stripped 3 bases from V and 4 bases from J, with 8 bases between. CDR3 loop: CSASKTSDTQYF. CDR3 nucleotide sequence: TGCAGTGCTAGTAAGACCTCAGATACGCAGTATTTT.

The V and J genes are TRBV15 and TRBJ2-2; D possibly corresponds to TRBD1 (5 bases). Germline lookup yields CDR1 LNHNV and CDR2 YYDKDF (reference sequence). V lost 4 bases to trimming and J lost 1 base, with 7 bases between them. CDR3 length equals 14 residues. CDR3 amino acids: CATSNRGNTGELFF. The CDR3 DNA sequence: TGTGCCACCAGCAATAGGGGGAACACCGGGGAGCTGTTTTTT.

The V call is TRBV10-3, the J call TRBJ1-1; D not resolved. The CDR3 sequence is 13 residues long. The ends were cut back, 8 bases at V and 0 bases at J, with 10 bases in the middle. Germline lookup yields CDR1 ENHRY and CDR2 SYGVKD. This chain's CDR3 is CAIASGMNTEAFF. Written as DNA, the CDR3 is TGTGCCATCGCGTCCGGGATGAACACTGAAGCTTTCTTT.

This clonotype came up a few times. The chain is built from TRBV6-4 and TRBJ1-6; no definite D call. V lost 0 bases, J lost 9 bases, and 9 bases lay in between. This CDR3 spans 14 amino acids. CDR1 and CDR2 from the germline V gene are MRHNA and SNTAGT. The CDR3 here is CASSDSGSGSPLHF. CDR3 in DNA: TGTGCCAGCAGTGACTCGGGGTCCGGTTCACCCCTCCACTTT.

The table lists this clonotype with a few counts. The CDR3 DNA is TGTGCCAGCAGCTTAGAGGGGCCGAATGGCTACACCTTC. This codes for CASSLEGPNGYTF. This sequence joins TRBV7-2 and TRBJ1-2; a possible D gene is TRBD1 (5 bases). With 1 base removed from V and 6 bases from J, the gap between germline ends came to 9 bases. The CDR3 sequence is 13 residues long. CDR1 and CDR2 (germline): SGHTA, FQGNSA.

Ten or more counts support this clonotype. The CDR3 sequence is CASSSTYRGFTQYF. CDR3 nucleotide sequence: TGTGCCAGCAGCTCAACATACCGGGGTTTTACGCAGTATTTT. The gene calls are TRBV11-2 and TRBJ2-3; perhaps TRBD2 as D (5 bases). The CDR3 has 14 amino acids. CDR1 and CDR2 (germline): SGHAT, FQNNGV. With 4 bases removed from V and 8 bases from J, the gap between germline ends came to 16 bases.

This clonotype was observed a handful of times. This chain connects TRBV7-2 to TRBJ2-6; D not certain. The V end was cut by 1 base, the J end by 18 bases, with 10 bases between. The length of the CDR3 is 11 residues. In germline, CDR1 is SGHTA, CDR2 FQGNSA. CDR3 nucleotides: TGTGCCAGCAGCTTAGTCTGGGGTCAGACTTTC. It is translated as CASSLVWGQTF.

The chain is built from TRBV7-9 and TRBJ2-4; either TRBD1 or TRBD2 may fit D (5 bases each). This CDR3 spans 16 amino acids. Trimming cost V 0 bases and J 9 bases, with 18 bases left between them. The germline CDR1 and CDR2 sequences are SEHNR and FQNEAQ (reference sequence). CDR3 loop: CASSLAPAGTPFIQYF. The CDR3 DNA is TGTGCCAGCAGCTTAGCGCCAGCCGGGACCCCCTTCATTCAGTACTTC. Supplemented by reference TRBV7-9 and TRBJ2-4, the full variable domain reads DTGVSQNPRHKITKRGQNVTFRCDPISEHNRLYWYRQTLGQGPEFLTYFQNEAQLEKSRLLSDRFSAERPKGSFSTLEIQRTEQGDSAMYLCASSLAPAGTPFIQYFGAGTRLSVL.

The chain carries TRBV7-2 and TRBJ2-7, with a weak D call TRBD1 (5 bases). The ends were cut back, 6 bases at V and 2 bases at J, with 8 bases in the middle. CDR3 length equals 12 residues. The germline V gene encodes CDR1 SGHTA and CDR2 FQGNSA. CDR3 region: CASSRQTYEQYF. CDR3 nucleotides: TGTGCCAGCAGTCGACAGACCTACGAGCAGTACTTC.

This clonotype was observed a few times. The chain combines TRBV28 with TRBJ2-7; 9 bases are a match to TRBD2. The V gene end was trimmed by 5 bases and the J gene end by 4 bases; junction bases not matched to a gene: 18. Germline loops: CDR1 MDHEN, CDR2 SYDVKM. This CDR3 is built from 18 residues. CDR3 DNA sequence: TGTGCCAGCAGTGTCTTGGCGGCGGGAGGGCCGGTGGAGTACGAGCAGTACTTC. This codes for CASSVLAAGGPVEYEQYF.

The table lists this clonotype with a few counts. The chain recombines TRBV6-1 with TRBJ2-7; D assignment may be TRBD1 or TRBD2 (5 bases each). The germline CDR1 and CDR2 sequences are MNHNS and SASEGT. The V end was cut by 8 bases, the J end by 2 bases, with 22 bases between. The CDR3 is 16 amino acids. CDR3 amino acids: CASGSVSGRHPYEQYF. The CDR3 DNA reads as TGTGCCAGCGGGTCGGTTTCGGGACGCCACCCCTACGAGCAGTACTTC.

There are a few counts of this clonotype. This chain links TRBV5-1 with TRBJ2-3, with 10 bases matching TRBD1. This CDR3 is 17 amino acids long. Trimming removed 3 bases from V and 6 bases from J; junction bases left unmatched: 13. Germline V gives CDR1 SGHRS, CDR2 YFSETQ. CDR3 sequence (DNA): TGCGCCAGCAGCTCCTTACGGGTGACAGGGGGCGACGATACGCAGTATTTT. It yields the protein CASSSLRVTGGDDTQYF. Together with reference TRBV5-1 and TRBJ2-3, the CDR3 gives the full variable domain: KAGVTQTPRYLIKTRGQQVTLSCSPISGHRSVSWYQQTPGQGLQFLFEYFSETQRNKGNFPGRFSGRQFSNSRSEMNVSTLELGDSALYLCASSSLRVTGGDDTQYFGPGTRLTVL.

This clonotype appeared a few times. The rearrangement joins TRBV5-1 to TRBJ2-5; D uncertain. V was pared by 2 bases and J by 0 bases, with 11 bases between. CDR3 size: 15 residues. Germline CDR1 reads SGHRS; CDR2 reads YFSETQ. The CDR3 region has the DNA TGCGCCAGCAGCTTAGACCAACCGTACCAAGAGACCCAGTACTTC. This gives the protein CASSLDQPYQETQYF.

Ten or more counts support this clonotype. The chain employs TRBV29-1 and TRBJ2-1; D not certain. Germline V gene data show CDR1 as SQVTM and CDR2 as ANQGSEA. The CDR3 is made up of 13 amino acids. Trimming pared 4 bases from V and 9 bases from J, leaving 16 bases between. As DNA, the CDR3 is TGCAGCGTTGCGTTACGGTCCTTGGGTGAGCAGTTCTTC. It encodes CSVALRSLGEQFF.

The chain uses TRBV24-1 and TRBJ2-3, with 14 positions matching TRBD2. Germline V lookup: CDR1 KGHDR, CDR2 SFDVKD. The CDR3 loop spans 18 amino acids. J gave up 2 bases and V 4 bases, and 7 bases lay outside the gene matches. Here the CDR3 reads CATSDPGLAGAFTDTQYF. The CDR3 DNA reads as TGTGCCACCAGTGACCCGGGACTAGCGGGGGCCTTCACAGATACGCAGTATTTT.

This clonotype was recorded a few times. V and J are TRBV7-2 and TRBJ2-1; weak D call: TRBD2 (5 bases). Trimming pared 5 bases from V and 1 base from J, leaving 12 bases between. Germline V lookup: CDR1 SGHTA, CDR2 FQGNSA. The CDR3 extends over 15 amino acids. For the CDR3, the DNA is TGTGCCAGCAGCGGTGGACTGGGTTCCTACAATGAGCAGTTCTTC. Its protein is CASSGGLGSYNEQFF. The full variable domain, with the rest looked up from reference TRBV7-2 and TRBJ2-1, is GAGVSQSPSNKVTEKGKDVELRCDPISGHTALYWYRQSLGQGLEFLIYFQGNSAPDKSGLPSDRFSAERTGGSVSTLTIQRTQQEDSAVYLCASSGGLGSYNEQFFGPGTRLTVL.

This clonotype was seen a few times. The V gene is TRBV10-3, the J gene TRBJ2-1, with TRBD2 matching over 11 bases. J was trimmed by 0 bases and V by 8 bases; bases with no gene match: 9. The germline gives CDR1 ENHRY, CDR2 SYGVKD. This CDR3 spans 17 amino acids. Here the CDR3 reads CAIRRTSGYSSYNEQFF. Written as DNA, the CDR3 is TGTGCCATCCGACGGACTAGCGGGTATAGCTCCTACAATGAGCAGTTCTTC.

This clonotype occurred many times. This sequence joins TRBV7-9 and TRBJ2-3; D unclear. Germline V gene data show CDR1 as SEHNR and CDR2 as FQNEAQ (reference sequence). The CDR3 sequence is 14 residues long. V lost 4 bases, J lost 0 bases, and 8 bases lay in between. CDR3 sequence reads: CASSSGYSTDTQYF. As DNA, the CDR3 is TGTGCCAGCAGCTCCGGTTATAGCACAGATACGCAGTATTTT.

This clonotype was found many times. V gene TRBV10-3 combines with J gene TRBJ2-2; the D gene is possibly TRBD2 (5 bases). The CDR3 runs to 16 residues. Germline V gives CDR1 ENHRY, CDR2 SYGVKD. V was trimmed by 1 base and J by 1 base, leaving 10 bases between them. The CDR3 DNA follows: TGTGCCATCAGTGAGTTGTCTAGCCAGAACACCGGGGAGCTGTTTTTT. It encodes CAISELSSQNTGELFF.

This clonotype was seen a few times. The chain carries TRBV28 and TRBJ2-3; perhaps TRBD2 as D (7 bases). Germline-derived CDR1 and CDR2 are MDHEN and SYDVKM. The CDR3 spans 14 residues. The V gene lost 5 bases and the J gene lost 3 bases, with 12 bases spanning the gap. CDR3 in amino acids: CASSRGGETDTQYF. In nucleotides, the CDR3 is TGTGCCAGCAGTAGGGGGGGTGAAACAGATACGCAGTATTTT.

This chain links TRBV12-3 or TRBV12-4 with TRBJ1-5, with 10 bases fitting TRBD1. V was clipped by 1 base and J by 11 bases; unmatched bases: 8. The CDR3 consists of 15 residues. This CDR3 reads CASSLGGTGAGSQHF. DNA of the CDR3: TGTGCCAGCAGTTTAGGAGGGACAGGGGCGGGGTCCCAGCATTTT.